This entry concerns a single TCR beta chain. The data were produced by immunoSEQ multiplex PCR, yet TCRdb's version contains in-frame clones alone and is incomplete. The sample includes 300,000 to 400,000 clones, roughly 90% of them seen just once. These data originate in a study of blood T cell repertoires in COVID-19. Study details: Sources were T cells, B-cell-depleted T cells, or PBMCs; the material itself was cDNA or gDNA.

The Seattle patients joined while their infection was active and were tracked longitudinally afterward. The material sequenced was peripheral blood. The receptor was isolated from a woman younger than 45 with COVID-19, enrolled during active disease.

CDR3 sequence: CASSLDRAHEQYF. CDR3 DNA sequence: TGTGCCAGCAGCCTTGACAGGGCCCACGAGCAGTACTTC. The rearrangement uses TRBV3-1 (or the pseudogene TRBV3-2) and TRBJ2-7, with 7 bases aligning to TRBD1. This CDR3 spans 13 amino acids. Germline-derived CDR1 and CDR2 are LGHDT and YNNKEL (reference sequence). The V segment lost 4 bases and the J segment 5 bases; nucleotides outside the gene matches: 5.